The clone carrying this TCR beta chain has just a few counts. The data were taken from a study of blood T cell repertoires in COVID-19. Study-wide context: Samples representing acute and convalescent COVID-19 were sourced from the United States, Italy and Spain. From T cells, B-cell-depleted T cells, or PBMCs came the material, which was cDNA or gDNA.

V was cut by 0 bases and J by 5 bases, with 9 bases left in between. Germline CDR1 is SGHTS and CDR2 is YDEGEE. The CDR3 extends over 13 amino acids. In the original workflow: Estimates of nucleated cell counts were drawn from the amplification of reference gene primers. Only in-frame clones appear in the TCRdb table, and some are missing; sequencing was by immunoSEQ multiplex PCR. V and J calls and clone size come straight from that table; D and trimming were deduced from the DNA. Of around 180,000 clones listed, approximately 80% are singletons. The sequencing sample was made of peripheral blood. This TCR was recovered from a human donor in a cohort sampled during active COVID-19. V usage is TRBV5-8 and J usage is TRBJ2-7; possibly TRBD1 for D (5 bases). Here the CDR3 reads CASSLGQGDEQYF. The CDR3 nucleotides are TGTGCCAGCAGCTTGGGGCAGGGCGACGAGCAGTACTTC.